The 27 T cell receptor beta chains reported below all come from one sample, sequenced in a study of Graves' ophthalmopathy and Graves' hyperthyroidism (dated by TCRdb to 2016 to 2018). TCRdb names Illumina HiSeq 2000 as the instrument used. TCR beta CDR3 regions were amplified from RNA transcripts for repertoire sequencing. A first-round RT-PCR used HTBI primers with the Qiagen OneStep RT-PCR kit, followed by a second-round multiplex PCR, size selection and purification. Starting from the raw public reads, TCRdb applied fastp trimming at Q25, assembled clones with MiXCR and retained in-frame beta chains. Every entry covers one CDR3 protein and lists the most common genes and DNA from its rows. In this sample the table shows over a million distinct CDR3 sequences, 35% to 40% of which occur a single time. The ten largest clones add up to around 10% of the sample. The sequenced material came from peripheral blood or thyroid tissue (not recorded which). Receptors were obtained from an adult man with Graves' hyperthyroidism.

The table lists this clonotype with a few counts. The chain carries TRBV10-3 and TRBJ1-3; 8 bases are a match to TRBD1. The length of the CDR3 is 14 residues. Germline-derived CDR1 and CDR2 are ENHRY and SYGVKD. J was trimmed by 4 bases and V by 8 bases; bases with no gene match: 7. The CDR3 DNA reads TGTGCCATCGGGTGGACAGGGAACGGAAACACCATATATTTT. This gives the protein CAIGWTGNGNTIYF.

This clonotype was counted at least ten times. The chain links TRBV20-1 to TRBJ2-5; TRBD1 agrees at 7 bases. Germline CDR1 reads DFQATT; CDR2 reads SNEGSKA (reference sequence). The CDR3 has 13 amino acids. V dropped 6 bases and J dropped 2; count of bases not matched to a gene: 6. The CDR3 loop reads CSAPPTGQETQYF. CDR3 DNA: TGCAGTGCCCCCCCGACAGGGCAAGAGACCCAGTACTTC.

Of note for this clonotype: A much larger clone is a single base away; this may be a read error. The V gene is TRBV7-9, the J gene TRBJ2-7; possible D gene TRBD1, 6 bases. This CDR3 spans 14 amino acids. Germline CDR1 and CDR2: SEHNR and FQNEAQ (reference sequence). Here the CDR3 DNA reads TGCGCCAGCAGCCAAGCACAGGGTTGGCACGAGCAGTACTTC. This codes for CASSQAQGWHEQYF. The variable domain in full, with the rest retrieved from reference TRBV7-9 and TRBJ2-7, is DTGVSQNPRHKITKRGQNVTFRCDPISEHNRLYWYRQTLGQGPEFLTYFQNEAQLEKSRLLSDRFSAERPKGSFSTLEIQRTEQGDSAMYLCASSQAQGWHEQYFGPGTRLTVT.

The chain links TRBV28 to TRBJ1-1, with 9 positions matching TRBD1. Germline V CDR1 and CDR2: MDHEN, SYDVKM. The ends lost 7 bases at V and 1 base at J; junction bases unmatched: 7. This CDR3 is built from 15 residues. The CDR3 sequence is CASTGPGQGNTEAFF. The CDR3 nucleotides read TGTGCCAGCACCGGTCCGGGACAGGGGAACACTGAAGCTTTCTTT. The full variable domain, its missing parts supplied by reference TRBV28 and TRBJ1-1, is DVKVTQSSRYLVKRTGEKVFLECVQDMDHENMFWYRQDPGLGLRLIYFSYDVKMKEKGDIPEGYSVSREKKERFSLILESASTNQTSMYLCASTGPGQGNTEAFFGQGTRLTVV.

This clonotype was counted a few times. J is TRBJ2-3 and V is TRBV12-3 or TRBV12-4; 7 nucleotides agree with TRBD2. This CDR3 is 14 amino acids long. Trimming removed 10 bases from V and 0 bases from J; junction bases left unmatched: 7. The CDR3 protein is CANGKRGSTDTQYF. The CDR3 DNA sequence: TGTGCCAACGGAAAGCGGGGAAGCACAGATACGCAGTATTTT.

In the case of this clonotype: A much larger clone differs by one base, so this may be a read error. V is TRBV19 and J is TRBJ1-5; D is unclear. Germline CDR1 and CDR2: LNHDA and SQIVND (reference sequence). CDR3 length equals 13 residues. For the CDR3, the DNA is TGTGCCGTAGACTCGGGCCGCAATCAGTCCCAGCATTTT. Translated: CAVDSGRNQSQHF.

This clonotype was counted once. This chain links TRBV7-2 with TRBJ2-5, with 8 bases matching TRBD1. This CDR3 is 15 amino acids long. V lost 5 bases to trimming and J lost 4 bases; unmatched junction nucleotides: 9. Germline-derived CDR1 and CDR2 are SGHTA and FQGNSA. CDR3 sequence: CASSPTGAKGETQYF. The CDR3 DNA is TGTGCCAGCAGCCCGACAGGGGCCAAGGGAGAGACCCAGTACTTC.

This clonotype was seen a handful of times. This chain links TRBV7-9 with TRBJ2-7, with 11 nucleotides matching TRBD2. The germline CDR1 and CDR2 sequences are SEHNR and FQNEAQ (reference sequence). Trimming removed 5 bases from V and 4 bases from J; junction bases left unmatched: 10. The CDR3 consists of 16 residues. CDR3 in amino acids: CASSIYLAGGGYEQYF. Written as DNA, the CDR3 is TGTGCCAGCAGCATCTATCTAGCGGGAGGAGGGTACGAGCAGTACTTC.

This clonotype was recorded many times. V gene TRBV6-6 combines with J gene TRBJ2-5; TRBD2 matches at 8 bases. Germline loops: CDR1 MNHNY, CDR2 SVGAGI (reference sequence). The CDR3 runs 13 residues. The V and J ends lost 7 bases and 5 bases, in that order; junction bases with no gene match: 6. This CDR3 reads CASNWRGDETQYF. The CDR3 bases are TGTGCCAGCAATTGGCGGGGGGACGAGACCCAGTACTTC.

This clonotype turned up a few times. The chain combines TRBV10-3 with TRBJ2-3; no reliable D call. Trimming took off 7 bases at V and 0 bases at J, with 8 bases between the two ends. The length of the CDR3 is 13 residues. CDR1 and CDR2 (germline): ENHRY, SYGVKD. This chain's CDR3 is CAITMSSTDTQYF. CDR3 bases: TGTGCCATCACTATGTCTAGCACAGATACGCAGTATTTT.

A few counts support this clonotype. The chain employs TRBV7-2 and TRBJ2-2, with D perhaps matching TRBD1 or TRBD2 (5 bases each). The germline V gene has CDR1 SGHTA and CDR2 FQGNSA. V was trimmed by 8 bases and J by 4 bases, leaving 14 bases between them. The CDR3 has 14 amino acids. CDR3 DNA sequence: TGTGCCAGCCTTTTTTGGGGGAGCACCGGGGAGCTGTTTTTT. It is translated as CASLFWGSTGELFF.

The genes are TRBV7-9 and TRBJ2-5; 8 bases agree with TRBD1. Germline loops: CDR1 SEHNR, CDR2 FQNEAQ (reference sequence). With 2 bases clipped from V and 5 bases from J, the junction kept 10 bases outside the gene matches. The CDR3 contains 16 residues. CDR3 sequence (DNA): TGTGCCAGCAGCTTACGGACGACCAGGGGGCTGGAGACCCAGTACTTC. Protein sequence: CASSLRTTRGLETQYF.

The chain recombines TRBV7-8 with TRBJ1-6; D is ambiguous. This CDR3 comprises 11 residues. Trimming cost V 8 bases and J 10 bases, with 9 bases left between them. Germline V gene sequence: CDR1 SGHVS, CDR2 FQNEAQ. This CDR3 is CASLAGSPLHF. CDR3 DNA sequence: TGTGCCAGCCTAGCGGGATCACCCCTCCACTTT.

This rearrangement joins TRBV19 to TRBJ2-5; 7 bases fit TRBD2. The V and J ends lost 10 bases and 4 bases, in that order; junction bases with no gene match: 9. This CDR3 is 13 amino acids long. The V gene's germline CDR1 is LNHDA and CDR2 SQIVND (reference sequence). The CDR3 region is CANRPPGGETQYF. CDR3 nucleotide sequence: TGTGCCAATAGACCTCCGGGAGGAGAGACCCAGTACTTC.

The V call is TRBV2, the J call TRBJ2-7, with 7 bases fitting TRBD1. The CDR3 is made up of 13 amino acids. V gave up 7 bases and J gave up 12 bases; unmatched junction bases: 15. Germline CDR1 SNHLY, CDR2 FYNNEI. The CDR3 bases are TGTGCCAGCACCCCCGACAGGGAAAGTCAGCCGTACTTC. This translates into CASTPDRESQPYF.

Only one count was recorded for this clonotype. A read error may explain this, as a much larger clone is one base away. J is TRBJ1-1 and V is TRBV10-2; D uncertain. This CDR3 has 12 residues. Germline lookup yields CDR1 WSHSY and CDR2 SAAADI. Here the CDR3 DNA reads TGCGCCAGCAGTGGGACGGGCGGTGAAGCTTCCTTT. Its translation is CASSGTGGEASF.

This clonotype occurred many times. The gene calls are TRBV7-8 and TRBJ1-3; D gene uncertain. CDR3 length: 15 residues. Germline assignment: CDR1 SGHVS and CDR2 FQNEAQ. Deletions cut 5 bases from V and 0 bases from J, with 11 bases between. The CDR3 reads CASSTRFGSGNTIYF. DNA for the CDR3: TGTGCCAGCAGCACCCGGTTTGGCTCTGGAAACACCATATATTTT.

This clonotype appeared many times. The chain couples TRBV7-2 to TRBJ2-2; 13 bases match TRBD2. The CDR3 is 17 amino acids. After removal of 5 bases from V and 4 bases from J, the junction contained 7 bases not matched to a gene. The germline CDR1 and CDR2 sequences are SGHTA and FQGNSA. This chain's CDR3 is CASSGIRLAGGTGELFF. CDR3 DNA: TGTGCCAGCAGCGGGATACGACTAGCGGGAGGCACCGGGGAGCTGTTTTTT.

The chain is built from TRBV12-3 or TRBV12-4 and TRBJ2-7, with 7 bases lining up with TRBD2. This CDR3 spans 14 amino acids. Unmatched junction bases numbered 6, after V lost 1 base and J lost 6 bases. The CDR3 is CASSLDGRLIEQYF. The CDR3 DNA reads as TGTGCCAGCAGTTTAGACGGGAGGTTAATCGAGCAGTACTTC.

This clonotype was seen a few times. The chain is built from TRBV6-2 or TRBV6-3 and TRBJ2-7, with D unresolved. This CDR3 has 13 amino acids. In germline, CDR1 is MNHEY, CDR2 SVGEGT. Trimming cost V 4 bases and J 6 bases, with 13 bases left between them. As DNA, the CDR3 is TGTGCCAGCAGTTTGCCCCCTGGAGTCGAGCAGTACTTC. This gives the protein CASSLPPGVEQYF.

The V gene is TRBV29-1, the J gene TRBJ1-1; TRBD1 agrees at 7 bases. Losses at the gene ends were 7 bases for V and 4 bases for J; bases not matched to a gene: 12. Germline V CDR1 and CDR2: SQVTM, ANQGSEA. This CDR3 region has 14 residues. The CDR3 spells CSGLGGTVSTEAFF. The DNA of the CDR3 is TGCAGCGGCCTAGGGGGCACAGTGAGCACTGAAGCTTTCTTT.

In the case of this clonotype: This CDR3 fails to terminate in the conserved phenylalanine or tryptophan, so it likely reflects a read error. The limits of the CDR3 on the DNA are not certain, so only TCRdb's listed CDR3 is given. V gene TRBV20-1 combines with J gene TRBJ1-1. Ends included, the CDR3 has 9 residues. CDR1 and CDR2 (germline): DFQATT, SNEGSKA (reference sequence). CDR3 residues: CSARQEANY.

This rearrangement joins TRBV29-1 to TRBJ2-5; D possibly uses TRBD1 or TRBD2 (6 bases each). V was pared by 4 bases and J by 2 bases, with 26 bases between. Germline V CDR1 and CDR2: SQVTM, ANQGSEA. The CDR3 runs 18 residues. The CDR3 DNA reads TGCAGCGTTGGGCCTAGGGCGGGTACAGGGACTGCTCAAGAGACCCAGTACTTC. As protein: CSVGPRAGTGTAQETQYF. Full variable domain (missing parts from reference TRBV29-1 and TRBJ2-5): SAVISQKPSRDICQRGTSLTIQCQVDSQVTMMFWYRQQPGQSLTLIATANQGSEATYESGFVIDKFPISRPNLTFSTLTVSNMSPEDSSIYLCSVGPRAGTGTAQETQYFGPGTRLLVL.

The chain couples TRBV7-3 to TRBJ2-6; no clear D. The CDR3 consists of 16 residues. The germline V gene encodes CDR1 SGHTA and CDR2 FQGTGA. V was clipped by 6 bases and J by 0 bases, with 12 bases between them. The CDR3 protein is CASRAPTGSGANVLTF. The DNA for the CDR3 is TGTGCCAGCAGAGCCCCCACGGGCTCTGGGGCCAACGTCCTGACTTTC. Together with reference TRBV7-3 and TRBJ2-6, the CDR3 gives the full variable domain: GAGVSQTPSNKVTEKGKYVELRCDPISGHTALYWYRQSLGQGPEFLIYFQGTGAADDSGLPNDRFFAVRPEGSVSTLKIQRTERGDSAVYLCASRAPTGSGANVLTFGAGSRLTVL.

V usage is TRBV2 and J usage is TRBJ1-2, with a possible D match to TRBD1 (5 bases). This CDR3 spans 14 amino acids. Germline CDR1 SNHLY, CDR2 FYNNEI. V lost 7 bases and J lost 8, with 20 bases in between. CDR3 in DNA: TGTGCCAGCAATCCGCGGCAGGGCGTAGGGGGCTACACCTTC. As protein: CASNPRQGVGGYTF.

There are many counts of this clonotype. This sequence joins TRBV28 and TRBJ1-6; 7 positions match TRBD1. Germline CDR1 reads MDHEN; CDR2 reads SYDVKM. J was trimmed by 11 bases and V by 5 bases; bases with no gene match: 3. The CDR3 runs 12 residues. CDR3 protein: CASSLRGTPLHF. The CDR3, as DNA: TGTGCCAGCAGTCTCAGGGGGACACCCCTCCACTTT.

For this clonotype: This may be a read error: a much more frequent sequence differs by one nucleotide. J is TRBJ1-1 and V is TRBV7-7, with a tentative D call TRBD1 (5 bases). Germline V gene data show CDR1 as SSHAT and CDR2 as FNYEAQ (reference sequence). The CDR3 spans 13 residues. The CDR3 sequence: CASSTGPNTEDFF. The CDR3 nucleotides read TGTGCCAGCAGCACGGGACCAAACACTGAAGATTTCTTT.